The 25 T cell receptor beta chains listed next were all sequenced from one sample in a study of cytomegalovirus exposure and HLA in healthy donors. The PCR used 60 Vbeta and 13 Jbeta primers. Profiling relied on immunoSEQ multiplex PCR, and the TCRdb table lists in-frame clones only, not all of them. The data show roughly 180,000 clones, around 82% seen once. The sequenced sample consisted of PBMCs. Receptors were obtained from a man aged 25 to 40 in good health and CMV-seronegative.

The chain joins TRBV6-6 to TRBJ1-3; 8 nucleotides align to TRBD1. The CDR3 sequence is 16 residues long. The germline V gene encodes CDR1 MNHNY and CDR2 SVGAGI (reference sequence). With 6 bases clipped from V and 4 bases from J, the junction kept 11 bases outside the gene matches. CDR3 DNA sequence: TGTGCCAGCAGCCGGGGCCAGGGGGCGAAAGGAAACACCATATATTTT. This gives the protein CASSRGQGAKGNTIYF.

This rearrangement joins TRBV2 to TRBJ2-3; a weak D match, TRBD2 (6 bases). With 4 bases removed from V and 4 bases from J, the gap between germline ends came to 15 bases. There are 15 residues in the CDR3. Germline assignment: CDR1 SNHLY and CDR2 FYNNEI. CDR3: CASSGSGVVSDTQYF. The CDR3 DNA reads TGTGCCAGCAGTGGGTCGGGAGTGGTGTCAGATACGCAGTATTTT.

The chain uses TRBV4-3 and TRBJ2-1, with a possible D match to TRBD1 (7 bases). This CDR3 is 16 amino acids long. The germline gives CDR1 LGHNA, CDR2 YSLEER. Between the trimmed V and J ends, which lost 3 bases and 4 bases, there was a span of 16 bases. The CDR3 DNA sequence: TGCGCCAGCAGCCAGGGGACTGGGACAGCTTACAATGAGCAGTTCTTC. This sequence encodes CASSQGTGTAYNEQFF.

The V gene is TRBV10-3, the J gene TRBJ2-2, with a weak D call TRBD2 (6 bases). The CDR3 contains 15 residues. Trimming removed 2 bases at V and 7 bases at J, with 14 bases between. The germline gives CDR1 ENHRY, CDR2 SYGVKD. The CDR3 loop is CAISEKTPGVGELFF. CDR3 DNA: TGTGCCATCAGTGAGAAAACCCCGGGGGTCGGGGAGCTGTTTTTT.

The chain employs TRBV7-9 and TRBJ1-2, with TRBD1 matching 9 bases. CDR3 length equals 13 residues. J gave up 6 bases and V 6 bases, and 5 bases lay outside the gene matches. Looked up from germline, CDR1 is SEHNR and CDR2 is FQNEAQ (reference sequence). In nucleotides, the CDR3 is TGTGCCAGCAGTCCGACAGGGGGAGATGGCTACACCTTC. This sequence encodes CASSPTGGDGYTF.

The chain's CDR3 is CASSSQRGTSYEQYF. CDR3 sequence (DNA): TGTGCCAGCAGCTCCCAGCGGGGCACGTCCTACGAGCAGTACTTC. V gene TRBV7-2 combines with J gene TRBJ2-7; 7 bases fit TRBD2. The germline gives CDR1 SGHTA, CDR2 FQGNSA. V lost 4 bases, J lost 1 base, and 7 bases stayed unmatched. This CDR3 is built from 15 residues.

The gene calls are TRBV19 and TRBJ1-5, with 10 bases matching TRBD1. Germline trimming cut 5 bases from V and 1 base from J; bases unmatched to any gene: 8. CDR3 length: 17 amino acids. The germline gives CDR1 LNHDA, CDR2 SQIVND (reference sequence). CDR3 nucleotide sequence: TGTGCCAGTAGTCCGGGACAGGGGAGCGGGAGCAATCAGCCCCAGCATTTT. This sequence encodes CASSPGQGSGSNQPQHF.

This sequence joins TRBV30 and TRBJ2-4; 11 bases map to TRBD1. CDR1 and CDR2 from the germline V gene are GTSNPN and SVGIG (reference sequence). The CDR3 loop spans 13 amino acids. After removal of 6 bases from V and 8 bases from J, the junction contained 6 bases not matched to a gene. The CDR3: CACLDRGLDIQYF. The DNA for the CDR3 is TGTGCCTGTCTGGACAGGGGGCTAGACATTCAGTACTTC. The entire variable domain, with the rest obtained from reference TRBV30 and TRBJ2-4, is as follows: SQTIHQWPATLVQPVGSPLSLECTVEGTSNPNLYWYRQAAGRGLQLLFYSVGIGQISSEVPQNLSASRPQDRQFILSSKKLLLSDSGFYLCACLDRGLDIQYFGAGTRLSVL.

V is TRBV5-4 and J is TRBJ2-1; D is unclear. Germline CDR1 SGHNT, CDR2 YYREEE (reference sequence). This CDR3 contains 14 residues. V lost 5 bases, J lost 0 bases, and 9 bases lay in between. CDR3 region: CASRVRSSYNEQFF. CDR3 in DNA: TGTGCCAGCAGGGTACGTAGCTCCTACAATGAGCAGTTCTTC.

The chain couples TRBV7-9 to TRBJ2-2; 9 bases agree with TRBD2. The CDR3 is made up of 15 amino acids. Germline V gives CDR1 SEHNR, CDR2 FQNEAQ (reference sequence). J gave up 3 bases and V 8 bases, and 7 bases lay outside the gene matches. The CDR3 protein is CASFSGGPYTGELFF. The CDR3 DNA follows: TGTGCCAGCTTCAGCGGGGGGCCCTACACCGGGGAGCTGTTTTTT.

This clone was detected once. The chain joins TRBV12-5 to TRBJ1-5; D is ambiguous. Germline CDR1 is LGHNT and CDR2 is FRNRAP. The CDR3 extends over 16 amino acids. V lost 3 bases and J 1 base, leaving 13 bases between the germline ends. The CDR3, as DNA: TGTGCTAGTGGTTTTACTAGGACCGCCAGCAATCAGCCCCAGCATTTT. This sequence encodes CASGFTRTASNQPQHF. The entire variable domain, with the rest obtained from reference TRBV12-5 and TRBJ1-5, is as follows: DARVTQTPRHKVTEMGQEVTMRCQPILGHNTVFWYRQTMMQGLELLAYFRNRAPLDDSGMPKDRFSAEMPDATLATLKIQPSEPRDSAVYFCASGFTRTASNQPQHFGDGTRLSIL.

The V gene is TRBV18, the J gene TRBJ2-1, with 13 bases aligning to TRBD2. The germline V gene has CDR1 KGHSH and CDR2 LQKENI. V shed 5 bases and J 5 bases; nucleotides not matched to a gene: 6. The CDR3 is 16 residues long. CDR3: CASSSRTSGRDNEQFF. The CDR3 DNA reads TGTGCCAGCTCATCCAGGACTAGCGGGAGAGACAATGAGCAGTTCTTC. Supplemented by reference TRBV18 and TRBJ2-1, the full variable domain reads NAGVMQNPRHLVRRRGQEARLRCSPMKGHSHVYWYRQLPEEGLKFMVYLQKENIIDESGMPKERFSAEFPKEGPSILRIQQVVRGDSAAYFCASSSRTSGRDNEQFFGPGTRLTVL.

This clone came up a few times. J is TRBJ1-4 and V is TRBV6-6, with D unclear. V gave up 0 bases and J gave up 7 bases, with 12 bases separating them. The germline V gene has CDR1 MNHNY and CDR2 SVGAGI (reference sequence). The CDR3 sequence is 15 residues long. CDR3: CASSYSRGMGEKLFF. CDR3 bases: TGTGCCAGCAGTTACTCGAGAGGGATGGGTGAAAAACTGTTTTTT.

The CDR3 protein is CASSLNRGGYEQYF. CDR3 DNA: TGTGCCAGCAGTCTGAACAGGGGAGGCTACGAGCAGTACTTC. The J gene is TRBJ2-7, the V gene TRBV27, with a weak D call TRBD1 (7 bases). From germline, CDR1 is MNHEY and CDR2 SMNVEV (reference sequence). The CDR3 is made up of 14 amino acids. The V end was cut by 5 bases, the J end by 3 bases, with 14 bases between.

CDR3 sequence (DNA): TGTGCCAGCAGCCCTCGACTAGTGAGTAACCCAGATACGCAGTATTTT. Its protein product is CASSPRLVSNPDTQYF. The chain has TRBV9 and TRBJ2-3; TRBD2 might be the D (6 bases). V was pared by 4 bases and J by 4 bases, with 19 bases between. The CDR3 covers 16 residues. In germline, CDR1 is SGDLS, CDR2 YYNGEE. The whole variable domain, filled in from reference TRBV9 and TRBJ2-3, reads DSGVTQTPKHLITATGQRVTLRCSPRSGDLSVYWYQQSLDQGLQFLIQYYNGEERAKGNILERFSAQQFPDLHSELNLSSLELGDSALYFCASSPRLVSNPDTQYFGPGTRLTVL.

The chain carries TRBV27 and TRBJ1-6; 9 bases fit TRBD1. Germline CDR1 MNHEY, CDR2 SMNVEV (reference sequence). The CDR3 is 17 residues long. V shed 2 bases and J 4 bases; nucleotides not matched to a gene: 6. CDR3 amino acids: CASSLGGTGTYNSPLHF. The CDR3 nucleotides are TGTGCCAGCAGTTTAGGGGGGACAGGGACATATAATTCACCCCTCCACTTT.

The gene calls are TRBV7-9 and TRBJ2-3, with D unclear. The V gene's germline CDR1 is SEHNR and CDR2 FQNEAQ (reference sequence). The CDR3 loop spans 14 amino acids. V dropped 2 bases and J dropped 1 base, with 7 bases sitting between them. CDR3: CASSLIPGTDTQYF. The CDR3 nucleotides read TGTGCCAGCAGCTTAATTCCTGGCACAGATACGCAGTATTTT.

The CDR3, as DNA: TGTGCCTGGGGCCGAGATGGGGGGACGGACGATTCACCCCTCCACTTT. It is translated as CAWGRDGGTDDSPLHF. V usage is TRBV30 and J usage is TRBJ1-6; maybe TRBD1 (5 bases). The CDR3 extends over 16 amino acids. V was cut by 5 bases and J by 8 bases, with 22 bases left in between. CDR1 GTSNPN and CDR2 SVGIG come from the germline V gene (reference sequence).

The chain links TRBV6-5 to TRBJ2-5, with 12 bases matching TRBD2. The V and J ends lost 6 bases and 4 bases, in that order; junction bases with no gene match: 6. The V gene's germline CDR1 is MNHEY and CDR2 SVGAGI. CDR3 size: 15 residues. In nucleotides, the CDR3 is TGTGCCAGCAGACGACTAGCGGGAGTTGGAGAGACCCAGTACTTC. Its protein product is CASRRLAGVGETQYF.

As concerns this clone: At one end, the junction sequence differs from germline, possibly due to a read error. The chain employs TRBV4-3 and TRBJ2-2, with 8 bases that match TRBD2. Germline lookup yields CDR1 LGHNA and CDR2 YSLEER. The CDR3 contains 18 residues. The CDR3 protein is CASSPGTSFSANTGELFF. The CDR3 nucleotides read TGCGCTAGCAGCCCCGGGACTAGTTTTTCTGCGAACACCGGGGAGCTGTTTTTT.

The chain is built from TRBV4-2 and TRBJ2-5; tentatively, D is TRBD2 (6 bases). TRBJ2-7 matches the DNA end more closely, so the J call is doubtful. The CDR3 covers 15 residues. Germline values: CDR1 LGHNA, CDR2 YNFKEQ. The CDR3 region has the DNA TGTGCCAGCAGCCAAGATCTGGACTACACCTACGAGCAGTACTTC. Protein sequence: CASSQDLDYTYEQYF.

This CDR3 reads CSVDRTGYGNTIYF. CDR3 coding DNA: TGCAGCGTTGATAGGACAGGGTATGGAAACACCATATATTTT. The V call is TRBV29-1, the J call TRBJ1-3, with 8 bases fitting TRBD1. The J segment lost 3 bases and the V segment lost 3 bases, leaving 4 bases of the junction unmatched. The CDR3 sequence is 14 residues long. Germline values: CDR1 SQVTM, CDR2 ANQGSEA.

The sample holds a few counts of this clone. The V and J genes are TRBV11-2 and TRBJ2-7, with a possible D match to TRBD1 (7 bases). Germline values: CDR1 SGHAT, CDR2 FQNNGV. The CDR3 is 14 residues long. Trimming shortened V by 6 bases and J by 1 base, and 13 bases separated the two germline ends. CDR3 loop: CASRAAGGSYEQYF. The DNA of the CDR3 is TGTGCCAGCAGAGCTGCAGGGGGGTCCTACGAGCAGTACTTC.

The chain recombines TRBV13 with TRBJ2-3, with D possibly being TRBD1 (5 bases). V lost 5 bases and J lost 4, with 19 bases in between. CDR3 size: 16 residues. CDR1 is PRHDT, CDR2 FYEKMQ, per germline (reference sequence). CDR3 sequence: CASSNPQGDPADTQYF. The CDR3 nucleotides are TGTGCCAGCAGCAACCCCCAGGGCGATCCGGCAGATACGCAGTATTTT.

The gene calls are TRBV2 and TRBJ2-3; D gene uncertain. There are 15 residues in the CDR3. CDR1 is SNHLY and CDR2 is FYNNEI in the germline V gene. V lost 5 bases and J lost 1, with 13 bases in between. CDR3 in amino acids: CASSFDAAGTDTQYF. In DNA, the CDR3 is TGTGCCAGCAGTTTTGACGCGGCGGGCACAGATACGCAGTATTTT.